This T cell receptor beta chain derives from a study of cytomegalovirus exposure and HLA in healthy donors. Assay used: immunoSEQ multiplex PCR; TCRdb lists only in-frame clones, some missing. The sample lists roughly 300,000 clones; roughly 88% were seen once. CDR3 length: 13 residues. Germline V gene data show CDR1 as SGHDT and CDR2 as YYEEEE. The V and J ends lost 1 base and 1 base respectively, with 5 bases between them. Sequencing was performed on PBMCs. The TCR comes from a woman under 30 in good health and CMV-seronegative. The chain carries TRBV5-6 and TRBJ1-2; D gene ambiguous. The CDR3 nucleotides are TGTGCCAGCAGCTTGCGGGATAACTATGGCTACACCTTC. This encodes CASSLRDNYGYTF.